This is a list of T cell receptor beta chains from one sample in a study of T-cell reconstitution after alpha-beta-depleted transplantation in children. TCRdb reanalysed the PCR reads using MiXCR and keeps one entry per CDR3 protein. The table records over 400,000 distinct CDR3 sequences, under 15% of them present only once. This material consisted of PBMCs from the stem cell graft donor, taken from the stem cell graft. These receptors were collected from a human donor who donated a stem cell graft to a child with combined immunodeficiency. Both conserved end residues are part of each CDR3. A D gene is named only where the DNA matches it firmly. Clone sizes are given selectively: once, few, many, or a class where the clone is expanded.

DNA: TGCAGTGCTAGGTGGTGGAGAAACTACAATGAGCAGTTCTTC
CDR3: CSARWWRNYNEQFF
size: few
V: TRBV20-1
J: TRBJ2-1
D: NA

DNA: TGTGCCAGCAGCCTAGGACTACTCGGGGGCTACACCTTC
CDR3: CASSLGLLGGYTF
size: few
V: TRBV9
J: TRBJ1-2
D: NA

DNA: TGTGCCAGCAGCCCAGCCATTGGACAGGAAGGATATACGCAGTATTTT
CDR3: CASSPAIGQEGYTQYF
size: few
V: TRBV4-2
J: TRBJ2-3
D: TRBD1

DNA: TGTGCCAGCAGCGTAGTGGCGGTCACCGGGGAGCTGTTTTTT
CDR3: CASSVVAVTGELFF
size: few
V: TRBV9
J: TRBJ2-2
D: NA

DNA: TGCAGTGCTAGAGATTTTAGGACAGTCGTGGCGTATAACTATGGCTACACCTTC
CDR3: CSARDFRTVVAYNYGYTF
size: NA
V: TRBV20-1
J: TRBJ1-2
D: NA

DNA: TGTGCCAGCAGTCAGGGGACCACCGGGGAGCTGTTTTTT
CDR3: CASSQGTTGELFF
size: NA
V: TRBV27
J: TRBJ2-2
D: NA

DNA: TGTGCCAGCAGTCCTGAAATAGCGGGAGGGTATAGGGGGCAGTTCTTC
CDR3: CASSPEIAGGYRGQFF
size: many
V: TRBV12-3/TRBV12-4
J: TRBJ2-1
D: TRBD2

DNA: TGTGCCAGCAGTCCCAGACGGGGTTGGCGGGAGCAGTACTTC
CDR3: CASSPRRGWREQYF
size: few
V: TRBV6-2/TRBV6-3
J: TRBJ2-7
D: NA

DNA: TGTGCCAGCAGCCAAGGAGGACAGAGAAAACTGTTTTTT
CDR3: CASSQGGQRKLFF
size: NA
V: TRBV3-1
J: TRBJ1-4
D: NA

DNA: TGTGCCAGCAGCCAAGATCCGATAAGGGGATTACTCTACAATGAGCAGTTCTTC
CDR3: CASSQDPIRGLLYNEQFF
size: NA
V: TRBV4-2
J: TRBJ2-1
D: NA

DNA: TGTGCCATCAGCCTTACCGCAGGCTCCTACAATGAGCAGTTCTTC
CDR3: CAISLTAGSYNEQFF
size: few
V: TRBV10-3
J: TRBJ2-1
D: NA

DNA: TGCGCCAGCAGCCCCGACCCGGGGGGCGACCCCACAGATACGCAGTATTTT
CDR3: CASSPDPGGDPTDTQYF
size: many
V: TRBV4-3
J: TRBJ2-3
D: NA

DNA: TGTGCCACCAGCTATCTAACAGATACGCAGTATTTT
CDR3: CATSYLTDTQYF
size: NA
V: TRBV15
J: TRBJ2-3
D: NA

DNA: TGCAGTGCTAGATTATATCGACAGCTGAACACTGAAGCTTTCTTT
CDR3: CSARLYRQLNTEAFF
size: few
V: TRBV20-1
J: TRBJ1-1
D: NA

DNA: TGTGCCAGCAGCTTTAGGACAAACCGGTACCAAGAGACCCAGTACTTC
CDR3: CASSFRTNRYQETQYF
size: once
V: TRBV11-3
J: TRBJ2-5
D: NA

DNA: TGCGCCAGCAGCTCCGCCGGGACTACCTTACTAGCCAAAAACATTCAGTACTTC
CDR3: CASSSAGTTLLAKNIQYF
size: few
V: TRBV5-1
J: TRBJ2-4
D: TRBD2

DNA: TGTGCCAGCAGTATCTATATGGACACTGAAGCTTTCTTT
CDR3: CASSIYMDTEAFF
size: NA
V: TRBV2
J: TRBJ1-1
D: NA

DNA: TGTGCCAGCGGTTACAGGGGATACAATGAGCAGTTCTTC
CDR3: CASGYRGYNEQFF
size: many
V: TRBV7-2
J: TRBJ2-1
D: TRBD1

DNA: TGTGCCAGCAGCCAAGATCACCCAGGGCAAGATGAAAAACTGTTTTTT
CDR3: CASSQDHPGQDEKLFF
size: many
V: TRBV3-1
J: TRBJ1-4
D: NA

DNA: TGTGCCAGCAGCCACTCCGGGACAGGGGACTACAATGAGCAGTTCTTC
CDR3: CASSHSGTGDYNEQFF
size: many
V: TRBV4-2
J: TRBJ2-1
D: TRBD1

DNA: TGTGCCAGCAACGGAGGCGGAGGGGCCGGTGAGCAGTTCTTC
CDR3: CASNGGGGAGEQFF
size: many
V: TRBV9
J: TRBJ2-1
D: NA

DNA: TGTGCCAGCAGTGAGTTTAGCGGACCCTCCTACAATGAGCAGTTCTTC
CDR3: CASSEFSGPSYNEQFF
size: NA
V: TRBV9
J: TRBJ2-1
D: NA